The 2 T cell receptor beta chains presented below share a single source sample, sequenced in a study of blood T cell repertoires in COVID-19. Sequenced by immunoSEQ multiplex PCR; TCRdb stores in-frame clones only, minus some. The table has about 160,000 clones, about 90% seen once; the top ten hold roughly 7.3%. Sequences were obtained from PBMCs or T cells enriched from blood (not recorded which). The receptor source for this set is a woman between 50 and 59 years old who had recovered from COVID-19.

The V gene is TRBV6-5, the J gene TRBJ2-5; the D gene is possibly TRBD2 (6 bases). The germline V gene encodes CDR1 MNHEY and CDR2 SVGAGI. The CDR3 is 14 amino acids. The V end was cut by 6 bases, the J end by 6 bases, with 17 bases between. CDR3: CASSPPGEVKTQYF. The DNA of the CDR3 is TGTGCCAGCAGCCCCCCGGGGGAGGTAAAGACCCAGTACTTC.

The chain joins TRBV7-2 to TRBJ2-3; tentatively, D is TRBD2 (6 bases). This CDR3 is built from 19 residues. Trimming shortened V by 1 base and J by 1 base, and 21 bases separated the two germline ends. Germline values: CDR1 SGHTA, CDR2 FQGNSA. For the CDR3, the DNA is TGTGCCAGCAGCTTAGTGCTTGGGGGAGGTCCTCAGGGCACAGATACGCAGTATTTT. Translating gives CASSLVLGGGPQGTDTQYF.